This is a list of T cell receptor beta chains from one sample in a study of T-cell reconstitution after alpha-beta-depleted transplantation in children. TCRdb ran MiXCR on the PCR reads and lists one entry per CDR3 protein. The sample lists hundreds of thousands of distinct CDR3 sequences; around 15% were seen once. The sample consisted of PBMCs, mostly from graft donor cells, taken 360 days after TCRalphabeta/CD19-depleted stem cell transplant. These receptors were collected from a boy in the first two years of life who had a stem cell transplant for Wiskott-Aldrich syndrome, so the T cells may come from the graft donor. CDR3s include the opening cysteine and the closing phenylalanine or tryptophan. D genes are given only for firm matches. Not every row has a clone size; where given, it reads once, few, many or a size class.

DNA: TGTGCCAGCAGTTCGACAGGTTCCTCCAATCAGCCCCAGCATTTT; CDR3: CASSSTGSSNQPQHF; size: -; V: TRBV12-3/TRBV12-4; D: -; J: TRBJ1-5
DNA: TGTGCCAGTAAAGTTCCGGTTTTGGATACGCAGTATTTT; CDR3: CASKVPVLDTQYF; size: once; V: TRBV19; D: -; J: TRBJ2-3
DNA: TGTGCCAGCAGCCCATTCCAGGGCAGGGGGGCCTACGAGCAGTACTTC; CDR3: CASSPFQGRGAYEQYF; size: -; V: TRBV3-1; D: -; J: TRBJ2-7
DNA: TGCAGCGCTGGAACCCGACTAGCGGGAACCTACGAGCAGTACTTC; CDR3: CSAGTRLAGTYEQYF; size: -; V: TRBV29-1; D: TRBD2; J: TRBJ2-7
DNA: TGTGCCAGCAGTACCTGGGACTCCAATGAGCAGTTCTTC; CDR3: CASSTWDSNEQFF; size: -; V: TRBV27; D: -; J: TRBJ2-1
DNA: TGTGCCAGCAGTGGCTCGGGGCCTAACGGTTACGAGCAGTACTTC; CDR3: CASSGSGPNGYEQYF; size: -; V: TRBV27; D: -; J: TRBJ2-7
DNA: TGCAGCGTGGGACTGAGCTCCTACGAGCAGTACTTC; CDR3: CSVGLSSYEQYF; size: -; V: TRBV29-1; D: -; J: TRBJ2-7
DNA: TGTGCCAGCAGTTTATTCTCTCGGGGGTTAGCCAAAAACATTCAGTACTTC; CDR3: CASSLFSRGLAKNIQYF; size: -; V: TRBV28; D: -; J: TRBJ2-4
DNA: TGCGCCAGCAGCCCCGGACTAGCGGGAGGGCTATCAGATACGCAGTATTTT; CDR3: CASSPGLAGGLSDTQYF; size: -; V: TRBV5-1; D: TRBD2; J: TRBJ2-3
DNA: TGCGCCAGCAGCTTGTCCTCAGGGCCAAGGGACTATGGCTACACCTTC; CDR3: CASSLSSGPRDYGYTF; size: -; V: TRBV5-1; D: -; J: TRBJ1-2
DNA: TGTGCCAGCAGCTTGACCTTACTAGCGGAGAGCTCCTACGAGCAGTACTTC; CDR3: CASSLTLLAESSYEQYF; size: -; V: TRBV7-8; D: TRBD2; J: TRBJ2-7
DNA: TGTGCCAGCAGCAAAGGTTCATTCCATGGGAATTCACCCCTCCACTTT; CDR3: CASSKGSFHGNSPLHF; size: many; V: TRBV21-1; D: -; J: TRBJ1-6
DNA: TGTGCCAGCAGCTTGGGAGCAGGCCCCCAAGAGACCCAGTACTTC; CDR3: CASSLGAGPQETQYF; size: -; V: TRBV5-4; D: -; J: TRBJ2-5
DNA: TGCAGTGCTCCCCATGGCTCAGATACGCAGTATTTT; CDR3: CSAPHGSDTQYF; size: few; V: TRBV20-1; D: -; J: TRBJ2-3
DNA: TGTGCCAGCAGTTTGTTTAGGGGGAAGGCCAAAAACATTCAGTACTTC; CDR3: CASSLFRGKAKNIQYF; size: -; V: TRBV12-3/TRBV12-4; D: -; J: TRBJ2-4
DNA: TGTGCCAGCAGTGAATATGGGCGGAACACTGAAGCTTTCTTT; CDR3: CASSEYGRNTEAFF; size: few; V: TRBV2; D: -; J: TRBJ1-1
DNA: TGTGCCAGCAGCCGAGGATCAGGGGCTGGAAACACCATATATTTT; CDR3: CASSRGSGAGNTIYF; size: -; V: TRBV7-2; D: -; J: TRBJ1-3
DNA: TGTGCCACCAGTGAGTCGAAGACTAGCTTAAATGAGCAGTTCTTC; CDR3: CATSESKTSLNEQFF; size: -; V: TRBV24-1; D: TRBD2; J: TRBJ2-1
DNA: TGTGCCAGCAGTTTACATGGCGGAGAAGCTTTCTTT; CDR3: CASSLHGGEAFF; size: many; V: TRBV3-1; D: -; J: TRBJ1-1
DNA: TGTGCCACCAGTGATTTGCTCAACAACGTCCTGACTTTC; CDR3: CATSDLLNNVLTF; size: few; V: TRBV24-1; D: -; J: TRBJ2-6
DNA: TGCAGTGCTAGTTGGAGGTTAGAGACCCAGTACTTC; CDR3: CSASWRLETQYF; size: -; V: TRBV20-1; D: -; J: TRBJ2-5
DNA: TGTGCCAGCAGCCGGGACATGAACACCGGGGAGCTGTTTTTT; CDR3: CASSRDMNTGELFF; size: few; V: TRBV11-3; D: -; J: TRBJ2-2
DNA: TGCGCCAGCAGCCAAGAGGACAGGGATACGTACGAGCAGTACTTC; CDR3: CASSQEDRDTYEQYF; size: few; V: TRBV4-3; D: TRBD1; J: TRBJ2-7
DNA: TGCAGTGCTAGAGCCCCCCCCCGGGGGAGCTCCTACGAGCAGTACTTC; CDR3: CSARAPPRGSSYEQYF; size: -; V: TRBV20-1; D: -; J: TRBJ2-7
DNA: TGTGTCACGGGGGGTGCGCAAATGGGGGGCAATGAGCAGTTCTTC; CDR3: CVTGGAQMGGNEQFF; size: few; V: TRBV6-5; D: TRBD2; J: TRBJ2-1
DNA: TGTGCCATCAGTGAACCGGACGGGAATACGCAGTATTTT; CDR3: CAISEPDGNTQYF; size: -; V: TRBV10-3; D: -; J: TRBJ2-3
DNA: TGTGCCAGCAGTGCTCCTAGAGGACTAGCGGGGCAACTCTTCGAGCAGTACTTC; CDR3: CASSAPRGLAGQLFEQYF; size: many; V: TRBV2; D: TRBD2; J: TRBJ2-7